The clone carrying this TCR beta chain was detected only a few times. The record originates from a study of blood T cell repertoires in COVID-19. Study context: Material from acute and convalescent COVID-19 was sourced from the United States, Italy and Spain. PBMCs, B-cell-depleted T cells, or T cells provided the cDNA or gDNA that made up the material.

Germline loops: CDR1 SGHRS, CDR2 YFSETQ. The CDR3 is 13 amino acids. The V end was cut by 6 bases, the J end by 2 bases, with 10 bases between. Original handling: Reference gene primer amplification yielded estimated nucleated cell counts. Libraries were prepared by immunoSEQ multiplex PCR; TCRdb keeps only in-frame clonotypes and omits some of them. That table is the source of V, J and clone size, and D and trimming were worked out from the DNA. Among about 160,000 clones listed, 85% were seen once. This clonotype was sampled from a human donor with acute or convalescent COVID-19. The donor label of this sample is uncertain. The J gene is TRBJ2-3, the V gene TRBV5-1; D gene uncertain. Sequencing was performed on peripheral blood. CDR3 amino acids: CASNEQLTDTQYF. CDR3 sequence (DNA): TGCGCCAGCAATGAACAGCTCACAGATACGCAGTATTTT.